The 10 T cell receptor beta chains reported below all come from one sample, sequenced in a study of identical twins. TCRdb used MiXCR to reprocess the 5' RACE reads, holding one entry per CDR3 protein. Here the sample spans about 490,000 distinct CDR3 sequences, nearly 15% being singletons. This same sample was also taken into another study, of yellow fever vaccine responses in identical twins.

Sequencing used CD4+ T cells sorted from blood. These receptors came from a woman between 18 and 29 years old in good health.

This clonotype was detected only a few times. The chain joins TRBV20-1 to TRBJ1-6, with 7 bases that match TRBD1. Per the germline V gene, CDR1 is DFQATT and CDR2 is SNEGSKA (reference sequence). Germline trimming cut 0 bases from V and 7 bases from J; bases unmatched to any gene: 3. This CDR3 has 14 residues. As DNA, the CDR3 is TGCAGTGCTAGAGAAGGGACAGTAAATTCACCCCTCCACTTT. Its protein product is CSAREGTVNSPLHF.

There are a few counts of this clonotype. The chain carries TRBV28 and TRBJ2-7, with 8 positions matching TRBD1. This CDR3 is built from 12 residues. Losses at the gene ends were 9 bases for V and 2 bases for J; bases not matched to a gene: 3. Germline-derived CDR1 and CDR2 are MDHEN and SYDVKM. CDR3 DNA sequence: TGTGCCAGTGCGGGACAGGCCTACGAGCAGTACGTC. Protein sequence: CASAGQAYEQYV.

This clonotype was found a few times. This chain links TRBV20-1 with TRBJ1-2; D remains ambiguous. Germline-derived CDR1 and CDR2 are DFQATT and SNEGSKA (reference sequence). The CDR3 loop spans 14 amino acids. The ends were cut back, 0 bases at V and 2 bases at J, with 10 bases in the middle. The CDR3 here is CSARDSLLNYGYTF. The CDR3 region has the DNA TGCAGTGCTAGAGACAGTCTGCTAAACTATGGCTACACCTTC.

This clonotype was seen ten or more times. The chain combines TRBV12-3 or TRBV12-4 with TRBJ2-1, with TRBD2 matching over 8 bases. The CDR3 runs 15 residues. V shed 6 bases, J shed 7 bases, and the junction held 11 bases outside the gene matches. Written as DNA, the CDR3 is TGTGCCAGCAGACCCTCGCCAGCGGGAGTAAATGAGCAGTTCTTC. Translated: CASRPSPAGVNEQFF.

This clonotype came up a few times. CDR3 DNA sequence: TGTGCCAGCAGCTTAGAAGGGACAAGAACTAACTATGGCTACACCTTC. Protein product: CASSLEGTRTNYGYTF. The chain combines TRBV7-9 with TRBJ1-2, with D perhaps matching TRBD1 (6 bases). Per germline, CDR1 SEHNR and CDR2 FQNEAQ (reference sequence). The CDR3 length is 16 residues. Trimming removed 1 base from V and 0 bases from J, with 12 bases in between.

This chain uses TRBV13 with TRBJ2-3; 8 bases line up with TRBD1. The CDR3 spans 16 residues. Germline CDR1 is PRHDT and CDR2 is FYEKMQ (reference sequence). Germline trimming cut 5 bases from V and 1 base from J; bases unmatched to any gene: 8. The CDR3 bases are TGTGCCAGCAGCGACGGGACAGGTTTCGGCACAGATACGCAGTATTTT. Residues: CASSDGTGFGTDTQYF.

In its sample, this clonotype was seen a few times. The chain employs TRBV28 and TRBJ1-2; possibly TRBD1 for D (5 bases). CDR1 and CDR2 (germline): MDHEN, SYDVKM. Trimming removed 8 bases at V and 8 bases at J, with 15 bases between. The CDR3 length is 12 residues. The CDR3 nucleotides are TGTGCCAGCCGCGGGACGGGATCCGGCTACACCTTC. It is translated as CASRGTGSGYTF.

This clonotype was detected once. V is TRBV4-1 and J is TRBJ2-5; TRBD2 agrees at 8 bases. J gave up 5 bases and V 2 bases, and 13 bases lay outside the gene matches. The germline gives CDR1 MGHRA, CDR2 YSYEKL. This CDR3 is 17 amino acids long. DNA for the CDR3: TGCGCCAGCAGCCAAATCCCCCCTCTCGGGGGGGCGGAGACCCAGTACTTC. Translation gives CASSQIPPLGGAETQYF.

This clonotype was observed a handful of times. The chain carries TRBV5-1 and TRBJ2-2; D call uncertain. Germline V gene lookup returns CDR1 SGHRS and CDR2 YFSETQ. V lost 0 bases and J lost 2, with 14 bases in between. The CDR3 has 17 residues. The CDR3 region is CASSLESAQRNTGELFF. CDR3 nucleotide sequence: TGCGCCAGCAGCTTGGAGTCGGCACAACGAAACACCGGGGAGCTGTTTTTT.

V is TRBV6-5 and J is TRBJ1-6; D is undetermined. The CDR3 covers 15 residues. Deletions cut 2 bases from V and 5 bases from J, with 10 bases between. Germline CDR1 reads MNHEY; CDR2 reads SVGAGI. The CDR3 nucleotides are TGTGCCAGCAGTTACGGGTCGGCAGATAATTCACCCCTCCACTTT. Its translation is CASSYGSADNSPLHF.